There are a few counts of the clone carrying this T cell receptor beta chain. What it recognizes is unknown. CDR1 and CDR2 from the germline V gene are MDHEN and SYDVKM. The V end lost 8 bases, the J end lost 0 bases, and 17 bases lay between the germline ends. There are 15 residues in the CDR3. The sample belongs to a study of graft-versus-host responses after intestinal transplantation. Sequencing used immunoSEQ multiplex PCR; TCRdb keeps in-frame clones, though not all of them. Found here are some 90,000 clones, 92% of them singletons; the top ten hold about 0.3%. The source is a human donor who received an intestinal transplant. Sequences were derived from unstimulated CD4+ T cells sorted from spleen or lymph node cells, sampled before intestinal transplant. This chain uses TRBV28 with TRBJ2-7; D might be TRBD1 or TRBD2, each matching 6 bases. The CDR3 DNA follows: TGTGCCAGCCCGCCTAGAGGGGGGCCCTCCTACGAGCAGTACTTC. Translation: CASPPRGGPSYEQYF. Together with reference TRBV28 and TRBJ2-7, the CDR3 gives the full variable domain: DVKVTQSSRYLVKRTGEKVFLECVQDMDHENMFWYRQDPGLGLRLIYFSYDVKMKEKGDIPEGYSVSREKKERFSLILESASTNQTSMYLCASPPRGGPSYEQYFGPGTRLTVT.